These 18 T cell receptor beta chains were all obtained from the same sample, sequenced in a study of technical replicates of blood from several donors. The table came from immunoSEQ multiplex PCR; TCRdb's copy has only in-frame clones and leaves some out. This sample has about 49,000 clones, with about 93% found just once. Sequences were obtained from PBMCs. Receptors originate from a human donor in good health. Some clones in this sample may be carry-over from other donors' samples.

V usage is TRBV5-1 and J usage is TRBJ2-7; TRBD2 matches at 7 bases. Per germline, CDR1 SGHRS and CDR2 YFSETQ. The J segment lost 3 bases and the V segment lost 4 bases, leaving 10 bases of the junction unmatched. The CDR3 consists of 15 residues. CDR3 protein: CASSAGVLLIYEQYF. In nucleotides, the CDR3 is TGCGCCAGCAGCGCGGGGGTGTTACTTATCTACGAGCAGTACTTC.

V and J are TRBV30 and TRBJ2-7, with TRBD1 as a possible D gene (6 bases). CDR3 size: 14 residues. Germline-derived CDR1 and CDR2 are GTSNPN and SVGIG (reference sequence). Trimming pared 0 bases from V and 5 bases from J, leaving 14 bases between. Written as DNA, the CDR3 is TGTGCCTGGAGTGTAAAGGGGGTCGGGCACGAGCAGTACTTC. Protein: CAWSVKGVGHEQYF. The full variable domain, completed using reference TRBV30 and TRBJ2-7, is SQTIHQWPATLVQPVGSPLSLECTVEGTSNPNLYWYRQAAGRGLQLLFYSVGIGQISSEVPQNLSASRPQDRQFILSSKKLLLSDSGFYLCAWSVKGVGHEQYFGPGTRLTVT.

The chain employs TRBV27 and TRBJ2-2; possibly TRBD1 for D (5 bases). Germline lookup yields CDR1 MNHEY and CDR2 SMNVEV (reference sequence). Trimming removed 5 bases from V and 3 bases from J, with 16 bases in between. This CDR3 is 16 amino acids long. The CDR3, as DNA: TGTGCCAGCAGTCCACCCAGGGATATAGACACCGGGGAGCTGTTTTTT. This sequence encodes CASSPPRDIDTGELFF.

CDR3 sequence (DNA): TGTGCCAGCGGGATTGGGACTAGCAATGGCGAGCAGTACTTC. Its protein is CASGIGTSNGEQYF. The chain combines TRBV21-1 with TRBJ2-7; whether TRBD2, the table's D call, matches the DNA was not checked. TRBV21-1 counts as a pseudogene. The CDR3 has 14 amino acids.

The chain couples TRBV5-4 to TRBJ2-7; 13 bases align to TRBD2. The CDR3 is 15 amino acids. Germline V lookup: CDR1 SGHNT, CDR2 YYREEE (reference sequence). V shed 5 bases and J 4 bases; nucleotides not matched to a gene: 6. CDR3: CASSSGTSGTYEQYF. The CDR3 DNA reads TGTGCCAGCAGTTCCGGGACTAGCGGGACTTACGAGCAGTACTTC.

The chain couples TRBV30 to TRBJ1-5, with TRBD1 as a possible D gene (5 bases). CDR1 GTSNPN and CDR2 SVGIG come from the germline V gene (reference sequence). V lost 4 bases, J lost 6 bases, and 16 bases lay in between. The CDR3 covers 14 residues. CDR3 nucleotide sequence: TGTGCCTGGACCGCGGCGGGGCAGTTTCAGCCCCAGCATTTT. This translates into CAWTAAGQFQPQHF.

The chain uses TRBV5-4 and TRBJ2-7, with a weak D call TRBD2 (7 bases). The CDR3 spans 15 residues. CDR1 is SGHNT, CDR2 YYREEE, per germline (reference sequence). V gave up 1 base and J gave up 0 bases, with 11 bases separating them. The CDR3 DNA follows: TGTGCCAGCAGCTTGTACGGGGGGCCCTCCTACGAGCAGTACTTC. Protein sequence: CASSLYGGPSYEQYF.

The V and J genes are TRBV11-2 and TRBJ2-1; D is uncertain. The CDR3 runs 14 residues. Trimming shortened V by 0 bases and J by 9 bases, and 12 bases separated the two germline ends. CDR1 is SGHAT, CDR2 FQNNGV, per germline. The DNA for the CDR3 is TGTGCCAGCAGCTTAGATTGGCAGTATGGTGAGCAGTTCTTC. Protein: CASSLDWQYGEQFF. The whole variable domain, remainder taken from reference TRBV11-2 and TRBJ2-1, is EAGVAQSPRYKIIEKRQSVAFWCNPISGHATLYWYQQILGQGPKLLIQFQNNGVVDDSQLPKDRFSAERLKGVDSTLKIQPAKLEDSAVYLCASSLDWQYGEQFFGPGTRLTVL.

The V gene is TRBV7-2, the J gene TRBJ1-4, with 8 bases that match TRBD1. The J segment lost 3 bases and the V segment lost 3 bases, leaving 3 bases of the junction unmatched. CDR3 length: 15 amino acids. CDR1 and CDR2 from the germline V gene are SGHTA and FQGNSA. The CDR3 nucleotides read TGTGCCAGCAGCTTCGACAGGGGATCTAATGAAAAACTGTTTTTT. Translating it yields CASSFDRGSNEKLFF.

The chain uses TRBV14 and TRBJ1-2; no definite D call. This CDR3 has 13 residues. Germline V lookup: CDR1 SGHDN, CDR2 FVKESK. The ends were cut back, 4 bases at V and 2 bases at J, with 8 bases in the middle. For the CDR3, the DNA is TGTGCCAGCAGCCCCAGCAGGAACTATGGCTACACCTTC. Its protein product is CASSPSRNYGYTF.

The count of this clone is one. The chain uses TRBV7-6 and TRBJ1-1, with 8 bases identical to TRBD1. V dropped 1 base and J dropped 4; count of bases not matched to a gene: 11. The germline CDR1 and CDR2 sequences are SGHVS and FNYEAQ. The CDR3 length is 17 residues. In DNA, the CDR3 is TGTGCCAGCAGCTTAGGGTTCAGGGGGCAGGGGGCCACTGAAGCTTTCTTT. Protein product: CASSLGFRGQGATEAFF.

This clone was seen just once. The chain couples TRBV10-3 to TRBJ2-1; 8 bases map to TRBD2. V lost 0 bases to trimming and J lost 2 bases; unmatched junction nucleotides: 3. The CDR3 contains 16 residues. CDR1 and CDR2 (germline): ENHRY, SYGVKD. CDR3 amino acids: CAISESGSGTYNEQFF. The DNA of the CDR3 is TGTGCCATCAGTGAGTCTGGTAGCGGGACCTACAATGAGCAGTTCTTC.

The V and J genes are TRBV7-9 and TRBJ1-5; D is ambiguous. CDR3 length: 14 residues. Germline CDR1 SEHNR, CDR2 FQNEAQ (reference sequence). Trimming shortened V by 4 bases and J by 4 bases, and 11 bases separated the two germline ends. CDR3 DNA sequence: TGTGCCAGCAGCTCCCCTGGGGAGAATCAGCCCCAGCATTTT. It is translated as CASSSPGENQPQHF.

The chain recombines TRBV5-1 with TRBJ2-1; TRBD2 agrees at 8 bases. The V gene's germline CDR1 is SGHRS and CDR2 YFSETQ. V shed 3 bases and J 9 bases; nucleotides not matched to a gene: 8. The CDR3 has 14 residues. The CDR3 is CASSSTLAGVEQFF. The CDR3 DNA sequence: TGCGCCAGCAGCTCGACTCTAGCGGGCGTTGAGCAGTTCTTC.

This chain uses TRBV6-5 with TRBJ1-1; maybe TRBD1 (6 bases). Germline CDR1 MNHEY, CDR2 SVGAGI. The germline V and J ends were trimmed by 7 bases and 9 bases, with 12 bases remaining between them. The CDR3 is made up of 11 amino acids. Here the CDR3 DNA reads TGTGCCAGCAACCAGGGGATGCAAGCTTTCTTT. It translates to CASNQGMQAFF.

CDR3 nucleotides: TGTGCCAGCAGTTACGACCCAGGCCCCTACGAGCAGTACTTC. The encoded protein is CASSYDPGPYEQYF. The chain combines TRBV6-6 with TRBJ2-7; no definite D call. Germline V gene data show CDR1 as MNHNY and CDR2 as SVGAGI (reference sequence). V was pared by 2 bases and J by 2 bases, with 10 bases between. The CDR3 runs 14 residues.

The V gene is TRBV6-6, the J gene TRBJ2-7; the D gene is possibly TRBD1 (7 bases). Between the trimmed V and J ends, which lost 10 bases and 3 bases, there was a span of 16 bases. Per the germline V gene, CDR1 is MNHNY and CDR2 is SVGAGI (reference sequence). The CDR3 length is 13 residues. Here the CDR3 DNA reads TGTGCCACCCAGGGGGACTCAAGCTACGAGCAGTACTTC. The encoded protein is CATQGDSSYEQYF.

The chain has TRBV27 and TRBJ2-7; 10 bases are shared with TRBD1. The CDR3 runs to 15 residues. The junction had 6 bases not matched to a gene; V was cut back by 4 bases and J by 3 bases. Germline V gene data show CDR1 as MNHEY and CDR2 as SMNVEV (reference sequence). The CDR3 loop reads CASSSRQGARYEQYF. The CDR3 DNA is TGTGCCAGCAGTTCAAGACAGGGGGCACGCTACGAGCAGTACTTC.